The 18 T cell receptor beta chains below all came from one sample that was sequenced in a study of cytomegalovirus exposure and HLA in healthy donors. Primers for the PCR totalled 60 Vbeta and 13 Jbeta. Data came from immunoSEQ multiplex PCR; TCRdb stores just in-frame clones and leaves some out. There are more than 50,000 clones in the sample; approximately 71% occur only once, and 20% to 25% lies in the top ten. The sample consisted of PBMCs. These receptors originate from a woman in her thirties or forties in good health and CMV-seropositive.

The chain recombines TRBV6-1 with TRBJ2-3, with no clear D. Trimming took 1 base from V and 6 from J, leaving 8 bases between them. Germline V CDR1 and CDR2: MNHNS, SASEGT. The CDR3 is 13 amino acids. The CDR3 spells CASSEDSRDTQYF. The DNA of the CDR3 is TGTGCCAGCAGTGAAGACTCCCGTGATACGCAGTATTTT.

This clone was observed once. This chain joins TRBV29-1 and TRBJ2-3; 7 positions agree with TRBD2. This CDR3 has 15 residues. In germline, CDR1 is SQVTM, CDR2 ANQGSEA. V shed 4 bases, J shed 2 bases, and the junction held 9 bases outside the gene matches. The CDR3 region has the DNA TGCAGCGTTGTGCCCCGGGGGGACTACACAGATACGCAGTATTTT. It translates to CSVVPRGDYTDTQYF.

This clone has only a few counts. Here the CDR3 DNA reads TGCGCCAGCAAGGACAGTTCGAACACCGGGGAGCTGTTTTTT. It specifies CASKDSSNTGELFF. The V and J genes are TRBV5-1 and TRBJ2-2, with TRBD1 as a possible D gene (6 bases). This CDR3 is built from 14 residues. With 6 bases removed from V and 0 bases from J, the gap between germline ends came to 9 bases. CDR1 is SGHRS, CDR2 YFSETQ, per germline.

The V call is TRBV5-4, the J call TRBJ2-1; 7 nucleotides match TRBD2. Germline V gene sequence: CDR1 SGHNT, CDR2 YYREEE (reference sequence). V was clipped by 2 bases and J by 2 bases; unmatched bases: 7. The CDR3 sequence is 16 residues long. CDR3 nucleotides: TGTGCCAGCAGCTTTCGGTCGGGGGGTGCCTACAATGAGCAGTTCTTC. Its translation: CASSFRSGGAYNEQFF.

This chain links TRBV5-1 with TRBJ2-1; 12 bases line up with TRBD2. V lost 4 bases, J lost 7 bases, and 18 bases stayed unmatched. Germline V gene sequence: CDR1 SGHRS, CDR2 YFSETQ. This CDR3 has 19 amino acids. CDR3 region: CASSGRASGGAGSWNEQFF. For the CDR3, the DNA is TGCGCCAGCAGCGGGCGAGCTAGCGGGGGGGCAGGGTCCTGGAATGAGCAGTTCTTC. Full variable domain (rest looked up from reference TRBV5-1 and TRBJ2-1): KAGVTQTPRYLIKTRGQQVTLSCSPISGHRSVSWYQQTPGQGLQFLFEYFSETQRNKGNFPGRFSGRQFSNSRSEMNVSTLELGDSALYLCASSGRASGGAGSWNEQFFGPGTRLTVL.

This clone was seen only a few times. The V call is TRBV29-1, the J call TRBJ1-5, with 7 bases aligning to TRBD1. Germline V gives CDR1 SQVTM, CDR2 ANQGSEA. Trimming at V came to 6 bases and at J to 0 bases, leaving 5 bases not matched to a gene. The CDR3 covers 14 residues. CDR3 bases: TGCAGCGTGGGGACAGATTATAGCAATCAGCCCCAGCATTTT. Translated: CSVGTDYSNQPQHF.

The CDR3 is CASGGTGYGYTF. The DNA for the CDR3 is TGTGCCAGCGGTGGAACGGGCTATGGCTACACCTTC. V and J are TRBV27 and TRBJ1-2, with D hard to call. The CDR3 sequence is 12 residues long. V dropped 8 bases and J dropped 4 bases, with 11 bases sitting between them. CDR1 is MNHEY and CDR2 is SMNVEV in the germline V gene (reference sequence).

The chain uses TRBV2 and TRBJ1-1; D not certain. V was trimmed by 10 bases and J by 3 bases, leaving 12 bases between them. Germline V gene lookup returns CDR1 SNHLY and CDR2 FYNNEI. The CDR3 contains 12 residues. The CDR3 region is CAIGLRDTEAFF. For the CDR3, the DNA is TGTGCCATAGGGCTGCGGGACACTGAAGCTTTCTTT.

The V call is TRBV11-2, the J call TRBJ2-5; D is possibly TRBD1 (6 bases). There are 15 residues in the CDR3. Per the germline V gene, CDR1 is SGHAT and CDR2 is FQNNGV. V gave up 4 bases and J gave up 5 bases, with 17 bases separating them. The CDR3 loop reads CASSSHAGVSETQYF. The CDR3 bases are TGTGCCAGCAGCTCGCATGCAGGGGTATCGGAGACCCAGTACTTC.

The table lists this clone with a few counts. The chain carries TRBV14 and TRBJ1-1, with a weak D call TRBD1 (5 bases). V was shortened by 0 bases and J by 5 bases, with 13 bases between the two germline ends. Germline V gene data show CDR1 as SGHDN and CDR2 as FVKESK. CDR3 length equals 15 residues. The chain's CDR3 is CASSQDWSGRTEAFF. The CDR3 nucleotides read TGTGCCAGCAGCCAAGATTGGTCAGGGCGAACTGAAGCTTTCTTT.

The chain links TRBV7-2 to TRBJ2-7; TRBD1 is a possible D gene (6 bases). Trimming took 4 bases from V and 0 from J, leaving 13 bases between them. CDR3 length: 15 amino acids. CDR1 and CDR2 from the germline V gene are SGHTA and FQGNSA. CDR3 region: CASSSRDKSSYEQYF. The CDR3 DNA reads as TGTGCCAGCAGCTCCCGGGACAAGAGCTCCTACGAGCAGTACTTC.

The chain is built from TRBV7-2 and TRBJ1-1, with 7 bases identical to TRBD1. Looked up from germline, CDR1 is SGHTA and CDR2 is FQGNSA. The CDR3 contains 14 residues. The V segment lost 6 bases and the J segment 5 bases; nucleotides outside the gene matches: 9. The chain's CDR3 is CASRSTGEGTEAFF. For the CDR3, the DNA is TGTGCCAGCAGATCTACAGGGGAAGGAACTGAAGCTTTCTTT.

The chain employs TRBV11-2 and TRBJ2-1; D is perhaps TRBD2 (6 bases). The CDR3 sequence is 15 residues long. V was shortened by 5 bases and J by 12 bases, with 23 bases between the two germline ends. Germline V CDR1 and CDR2: SGHAT, FQNNGV. CDR3 DNA: TGTGCCAGCAGCACCAACCCCGGACCCCTGGGAGGGCAGTTCTTC. It encodes CASSTNPGPLGGQFF.

The chain links TRBV11-2 to TRBJ1-2, with TRBD1 identical over 7 bases. Germline V gives CDR1 SGHAT, CDR2 FQNNGV. The CDR3 sequence is 12 residues long. With 3 bases clipped from V and 6 bases from J, the junction kept 1 base outside the gene matches. In DNA, the CDR3 is TGTGCCAGCAGCTTCAGGGGGGATGGCTACACCTTC. This gives the protein CASSFRGDGYTF.

V gene TRBV2 combines with J gene TRBJ2-7; D gene unclear. The CDR3 consists of 13 residues. The V end was cut by 3 bases, the J end by 3 bases, with 9 bases between. In germline, CDR1 is SNHLY, CDR2 FYNNEI. The CDR3 region has the DNA TGTGCCAGCAGTGACTTTAATAGCTACGAGCAGTACTTC. It specifies CASSDFNSYEQYF.

The genes are TRBV5-1 and TRBJ2-7, with D possibly being TRBD1 (5 bases). This CDR3 region has 13 residues. Trimming took off 6 bases at V and 7 bases at J, with 17 bases between the two ends. Germline CDR1 and CDR2: SGHRS and YFSETQ. CDR3: CASKLASSGEQYF. CDR3 sequence (DNA): TGCGCCAGCAAACTGGCTAGTTCAGGGGAGCAGTACTTC.

The V and J genes are TRBV7-9 and TRBJ1-1; weak D call: TRBD1 (5 bases). The CDR3 is made up of 12 amino acids. Germline V gives CDR1 SEHNR, CDR2 FQNEAQ (reference sequence). V was shortened by 5 bases and J by 10 bases, with 14 bases between the two germline ends. The CDR3 coding sequence is TGTGCCAGCAGCCTATTGGGTCAGGGAGCTTTCTTT. It is translated as CASSLLGQGAFF.

The chain links TRBV19 to TRBJ1-1; D is possibly TRBD1 (6 bases). CDR1 is LNHDA and CDR2 is SQIVND in the germline V gene (reference sequence). The CDR3 is made up of 13 amino acids. Trimming took 6 bases from V and 3 from J, leaving 11 bases between them. The CDR3 is CASSLGGDTEAFF. CDR3 DNA: TGTGCCAGTAGCCTAGGGGGTGACACTGAAGCTTTCTTT. Full variable domain (rest looked up from reference TRBV19 and TRBJ1-1): DGGITQSPKYLFRKEGQNVTLSCEQNLNHDAMYWYRQDPGQGLRLIYYSQIVNDFQKGDIAEGYSVSREKKESFPLTVTSAQKNPTAFYLCASSLGGDTEAFFGQGTRLTVV.